This T cell receptor (beta chain) was captured by sequencing in a study of blood T cells in healthy people across ages. Isolation of PBMCs gave at least 6.5 million cells per sample. Then a second PCR, running about 7 to 11 cycles, was carried out with a sample-barcoded 5' primer and a J-beta primer mix. TCRdb processed the 5' RACE reads anew with MiXCR; each CDR3 protein has one entry. Of about 840,000 distinct CDR3 sequences in the sample, 25% to 35% are singletons; the top ten hold 10% to 13%. Another study also made use of these data, one on T cells of mothers and their children. That study adds: All extracted RNA went into cDNA synthesis, around 1.4 ug per 15 ul.

The TCR originated in a woman in her thirties or forties in good health. The sample was blood.

The CDR3 DNA reads TGTGCCAGCAGACGGACAGGGGGGGACTGTGGCTACACCTTC. The encoded protein is CASRRTGGDCGYTF. The gene calls are TRBV12-3 or TRBV12-4 and TRBJ1-2; 10 positions match TRBD1. The CDR3 is 14 amino acids. Unmatched junction bases numbered 8, after V lost 6 bases and J lost 7 bases.